A selection of T cell receptor beta chains follows, all from one sample in a study of shared clonotypes between healthy human individuals. The assay was immunoSEQ multiplex PCR, and TCRdb's table has in-frame clones only and misses some. The sample consists of about 2.4 million clones, around 94% of them appearing once. Specimen: naive CD4+ T cells sorted from blood. The source is a man between 18 and 35 years old in good health. Each CDR3 is given with its conserved first and last residue. Each record gives: clone size, D gene, J gene, V gene, CDR3 DNA, CDR3 protein. D genes are given only for firm matches. The size entry is marked missing in some rows and otherwise reads once, few, many or a size class.

>.|.|TRBJ2-3|TRBV5-1
TGCGCCAGCAGCTTTGGCAGGGGAGATACGCAGTATTTT
CASSFGRGDTQYF
>.|.|TRBJ2-2|TRBV19
TGTGCCACTAGGAGGGATACGAACACCGGGGAGCTGTTTTTT
CATRRDTNTGELFF
>.|.|TRBJ2-3|TRBV11-2
TGTGCCAGCAGCTTAGCGGGGTGGGCAGATACGCAGTATTTT
CASSLAGWADTQYF
>.|TRBD2|TRBJ2-1|TRBV19
TGTGCCAGTAGTGTTAGCGGGGGCCGCAATGAGCAGTTCTTC
CASSVSGGRNEQFF
>few|.|TRBJ1-3|TRBV5-1
TGCGCCAGCAGCTTGGAAGGATCTGGAAACACCATATATTTT
CASSLEGSGNTIYF
>few|TRBD1|TRBJ1-5|TRBV7-9
TGTGCCAGCAGCTTAGTCGGGACAGGGGGCAATCAGCCCCAGCATTTT
CASSLVGTGGNQPQHF
>.|TRBD1|TRBJ1-2|TRBV2
TGTGCCAGCAGTGGGACAGGGGCTGGCTACACCTTC
CASSGTGAGYTF
>.|.|TRBJ2-3|TRBV7-9
TGTGCCAGCAGCTTAGAAGGGAACACAGATACGCAGTATTTT
CASSLEGNTDTQYF
>.|.|TRBJ2-4|TRBV6-1
TGTGCCAGCAGGCAGACAGGTTGGAACATTCAGTACTTC
CASRQTGWNIQYF
>few|TRBD1|TRBJ1-1|TRBV7-9
TGTGCCAGCAGCCCTTTGCGGGACAGGAACACTGAAGCTTTCTTT
CASSPLRDRNTEAFF
>.|.|TRBJ1-2|TRBV6-5
TGTGCCAGCAGTCTCGACAATCGGCGGGGTGGCTACACCTTC
CASSLDNRRGGYTF
>.|TRBD2|TRBJ2-7|TRBV9
TGTGCCAGCAGCCCAACGGGGACTAGCGGCTCCTACGAGCAGTACTTC
CASSPTGTSGSYEQYF
>.|.|TRBJ2-7|TRBV5-5
TGTGCCAGCAGCTCTGGGTCTCTCGAGCAGTACTTC
CASSSGSLEQYF
>once|.|TRBJ2-4|TRBV11-2
TGTGCCAGCAGTCCCCAAAAGGCCAAAAACATTCAGTACTTC
CASSPQKAKNIQYF
>.|.|TRBJ1-2|TRBV28
TGTGCCGGGCGTGGGGCAGGGCCGGCCGGCTACACCTTC
CAGRGAGPAGYTF
>.|.|TRBJ1-1|TRBV11-3
TGTGCCAGCAGCTTAGATCGTAACACTGAAGCTTTCTTT
CASSLDRNTEAFF
>.|.|TRBJ2-1|TRBV12-5
TGTGCTAGTGGTTTGGGCCTAGTGGTCTCGGATGAGCAGTTCTTC
CASGLGLVVSDEQFF
>.|TRBD2|TRBJ2-7|TRBV6-5
TGTGCCAGCAACGCTGGACTAGGGTACTACGAGCAGTACTTC
CASNAGLGYYEQYF
>few|TRBD2|TRBJ2-7|TRBV19
TGTGCCAGTAGTACATTAGCGGGGGCCTACGAGCAGTACTTC
CASSTLAGAYEQYF
>.|TRBD1|TRBJ2-1|TRBV7-6
TGTGCCAGCAGCCTAACCTCGGGACAGGGGATCGGTGAGCAGTTCTTC
CASSLTSGQGIGEQFF
>once|.|TRBJ2-7|TRBV10-3
TGTGCCATCAGTGCCGCTGGGTTCGGGGGCTACGAGCAGTACTTC
CAISAAGFGGYEQYF
>once|.|TRBJ1-2|TRBV6-1
TGTGCCAGCAACCGGGACACTTATAGCTATGGCTACACCTTC
CASNRDTYSYGYTF
>.|TRBD1|TRBJ1-3|TRBV5-1
TGCGCCAGCAGCTTGGATTTCCCGGGACAGAGCTCTGGAAACACCATATATTTT
CASSLDFPGQSSGNTIYF
>.|.|TRBJ2-5|TRBV27
TGTGCCAGCAGAGGCAGGGGACAAGAGACCCAGTACTTC
CASRGRGQETQYF
>.|.|TRBJ2-2|TRBV6-5
TGTGCCAGCAGTTGGGAGATAAACACCGGGGAGCTGTTTTTT
CASSWEINTGELFF
>.|.|TRBJ1-4|TRBV5-1
TGCGCCAGCAGCTTGGTGAGGGGGGTTGGTGAAAAACTGTTTTTT
CASSLVRGVGEKLFF
>.|.|TRBJ2-7|TRBV27
TGTGCCAGCAGGGCAACCGGGACGGGATCCTACGAGCAGTACTTC
CASRATGTGSYEQYF
>once|.|TRBJ2-5|TRBV5-4
TGTGCCAGCAGCTTGGCGGGGGAGACCCAGTACTTC
CASSLAGETQYF
>.|TRBD1|TRBJ2-3|TRBV7-2
TGTGCCAGCAGCTTAAGACAGGGTTTTGGAGATACGCAGTATTTT
CASSLRQGFGDTQYF
>few|TRBD1|TRBJ1-1|TRBV2
TGTGCCAGCAGTGGACAGGGGATAAACACTGAAGCTTTCTTT
CASSGQGINTEAFF
>.|TRBD1|TRBJ2-7|TRBV13
TGTGCCAGCAGCTTACTGGGACAGGGACGGTACGAGCAGTACTTC
CASSLLGQGRYEQYF
>.|.|TRBJ1-2|TRBV6-5
TGTGCCAGCAGTCCTGGTCGGTATGGCTACACCTTC
CASSPGRYGYTF
>.|TRBD2|TRBJ2-7|TRBV19
TGTGCCAGTAGTATAGCCCCCGGGGGGGCCTACGAGCAGTACTTC
CASSIAPGGAYEQYF
>.|TRBD1|TRBJ2-5|TRBV2
TGTGCCAGCAGTGAACCTAGGGGGCTCCGGCAGACCCAGTACTTC
CASSEPRGLRQTQYF
>few|.|TRBJ1-5|TRBV18
TGTGCCAGCTCACCATCCGGGGATCAGCCCCAGCATTTT
CASSPSGDQPQHF
>.|.|TRBJ1-2|TRBV19
TGTGCCAGTAGGATTCTTCAGACGGAAAACTATGGCTACACCTTC
CASRILQTENYGYTF
>.|.|TRBJ2-1|TRBV20-1
TGCAGTGCTAAAGTGGGTCATGAGCAGTTCTTC
CSAKVGHEQFF
>.|.|TRBJ1-3|TRBV7-9
TGTGCCAGCAGCCTCAACCCTGGGCTAAACACCATATATTTT
CASSLNPGLNTIYF
>.|TRBD2|TRBJ2-5|TRBV5-6
TGTGCCAGCACGTCTAGCGGAAAAGAGACCCAGTACTTC
CASTSSGKETQYF
>few|.|TRBJ1-2|TRBV10-3
TGTGCCATCAGTAGGACGGACTATGGCTACACCTTC
CAISRTDYGYTF
>.|.|TRBJ1-4|TRBV19
TGTGCCAGTAGTGTGCAGGGAATAGAGAATGAAAAACTGTTTTTT
CASSVQGIENEKLFF
>.|.|TRBJ2-3|TRBV11-2
TGTGCCAGCAGCTTAGACGATAAGGGCGGAAACACAGATACGCAGTATTTT
CASSLDDKGGNTDTQYF
>few|TRBD1|TRBJ1-2|TRBV7-2
TGTGCCAGCAGCCCGGGACAGGGCTATGGCTACACCTTC
CASSPGQGYGYTF
>.|.|TRBJ2-7|TRBV5-5
TGTGCCAGCAGCCTATCACAGGGCTACGAGCAGTACTTC
CASSLSQGYEQYF